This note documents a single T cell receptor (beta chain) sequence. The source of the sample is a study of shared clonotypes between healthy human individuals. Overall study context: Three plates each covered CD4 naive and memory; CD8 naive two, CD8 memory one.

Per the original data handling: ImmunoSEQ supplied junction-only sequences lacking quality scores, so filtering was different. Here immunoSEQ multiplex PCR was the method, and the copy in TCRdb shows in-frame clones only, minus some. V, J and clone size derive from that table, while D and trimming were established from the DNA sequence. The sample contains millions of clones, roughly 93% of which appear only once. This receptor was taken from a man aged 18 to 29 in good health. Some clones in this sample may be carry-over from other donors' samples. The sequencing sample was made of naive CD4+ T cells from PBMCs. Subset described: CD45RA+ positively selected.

CDR3 in amino acids: CASSITGFHSNQPQHF. As DNA, the CDR3 is TGTGCCAGCAGCATAACAGGGTTCCATAGCAATCAGCCCCAGCATTTT. The rearrangement uses TRBV7-8 and TRBJ1-5; possibly TRBD1 for D (6 bases). The V and J ends lost 5 bases and 0 bases respectively, with 14 bases between them. The CDR3 sequence is 16 residues long. CDR1 SGHVS and CDR2 FQNEAQ come from the germline V gene.